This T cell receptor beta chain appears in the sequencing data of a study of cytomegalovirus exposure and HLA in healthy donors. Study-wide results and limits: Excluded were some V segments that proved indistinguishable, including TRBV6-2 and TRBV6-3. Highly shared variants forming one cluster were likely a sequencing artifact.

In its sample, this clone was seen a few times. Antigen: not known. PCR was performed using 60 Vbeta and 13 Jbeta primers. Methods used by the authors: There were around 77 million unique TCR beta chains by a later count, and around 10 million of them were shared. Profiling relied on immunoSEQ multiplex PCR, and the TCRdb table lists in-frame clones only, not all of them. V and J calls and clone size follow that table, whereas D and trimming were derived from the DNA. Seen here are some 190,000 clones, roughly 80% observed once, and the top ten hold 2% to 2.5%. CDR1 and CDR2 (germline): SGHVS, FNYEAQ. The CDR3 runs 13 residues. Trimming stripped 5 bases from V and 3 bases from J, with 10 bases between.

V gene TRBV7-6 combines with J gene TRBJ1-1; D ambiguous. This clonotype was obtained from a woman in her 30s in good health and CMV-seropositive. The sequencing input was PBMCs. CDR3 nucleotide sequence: TGTGCCAGCAGCCCCCGGTCCTACACTGAAGCTTTCTTT. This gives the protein CASSPRSYTEAFF.